This TCR beta chain was sequenced in a study of blood T cell repertoires in COVID-19. Across the study: From T cells, B-cell-depleted T cells, or PBMCs came the material, which was cDNA or gDNA.

All enrollees were roughly 18 to 89 years old and from approximately 24 US areas. Grouping used clinical history reported by participants in a survey and questionnaire. The data were produced by immunoSEQ multiplex PCR, yet TCRdb's version contains in-frame clones alone and is incomplete. The sample has around 400,000 clones, roughly nine tenths seen once. Trimming shortened V by 5 bases and J by 2 bases, and 9 bases separated the two germline ends. CDR1 is LGHDT and CDR2 is YNNKEL in the germline V gene (reference sequence). This CDR3 spans 13 amino acids. This TCR derives from a woman aged 40 to 50 who had been exposed to COVID-19. The V gene is TRBV3-1 (or the pseudogene TRBV3-2), the J gene TRBJ2-5; maybe TRBD1 (6 bases). What was sequenced was PBMCs or T cells enriched from blood (not recorded which). CDR3 residues: CASSGTKQETQYF. CDR3 nucleotides: TGTGCCAGCAGCGGGACAAAGCAAGAGACCCAGTACTTC.